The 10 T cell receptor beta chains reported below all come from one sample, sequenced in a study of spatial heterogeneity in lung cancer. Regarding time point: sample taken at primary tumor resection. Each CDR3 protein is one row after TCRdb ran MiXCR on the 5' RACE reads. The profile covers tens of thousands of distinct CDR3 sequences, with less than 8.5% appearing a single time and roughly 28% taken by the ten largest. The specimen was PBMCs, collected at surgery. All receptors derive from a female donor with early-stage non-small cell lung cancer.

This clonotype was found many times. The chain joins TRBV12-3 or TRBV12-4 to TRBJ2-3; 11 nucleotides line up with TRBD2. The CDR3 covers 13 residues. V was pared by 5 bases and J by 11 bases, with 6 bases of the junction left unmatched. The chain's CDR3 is CASSQRTSGLQYF. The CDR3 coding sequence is TGTGCCAGCAGTCAGAGGACTAGCGGGCTGCAGTATTTT.

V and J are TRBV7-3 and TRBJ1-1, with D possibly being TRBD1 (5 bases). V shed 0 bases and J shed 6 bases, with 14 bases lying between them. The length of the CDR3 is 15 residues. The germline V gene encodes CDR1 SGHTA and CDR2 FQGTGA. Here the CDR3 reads CASSLTAGRGAEAFF. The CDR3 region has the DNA TGTGCCAGCAGCTTAACTGCAGGTCGGGGGGCTGAAGCTTTCTTT.

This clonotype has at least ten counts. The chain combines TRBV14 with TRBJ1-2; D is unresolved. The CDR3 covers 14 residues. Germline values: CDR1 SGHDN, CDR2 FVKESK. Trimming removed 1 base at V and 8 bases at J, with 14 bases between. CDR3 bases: TGTGCCAGCAGCCAAGGCTACGGGGTTGGCGGCTACACCTTC. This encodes CASSQGYGVGGYTF.

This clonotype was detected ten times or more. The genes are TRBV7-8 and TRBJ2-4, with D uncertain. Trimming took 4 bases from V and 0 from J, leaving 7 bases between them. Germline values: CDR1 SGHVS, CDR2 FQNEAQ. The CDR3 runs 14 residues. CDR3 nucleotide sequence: TGTGCCAGCAGCTCCATTCTAGCCAAAAACATTCAGTACTTC. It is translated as CASSSILAKNIQYF.

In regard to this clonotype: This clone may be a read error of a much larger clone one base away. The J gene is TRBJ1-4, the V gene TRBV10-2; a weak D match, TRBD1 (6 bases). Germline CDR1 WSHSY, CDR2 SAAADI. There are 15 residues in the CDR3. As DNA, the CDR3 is TGCACCAGCAGTTCTACAGGGATGACTAATGAAAAACTGTTTTTT. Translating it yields CTSSSTGMTNEKLFF.

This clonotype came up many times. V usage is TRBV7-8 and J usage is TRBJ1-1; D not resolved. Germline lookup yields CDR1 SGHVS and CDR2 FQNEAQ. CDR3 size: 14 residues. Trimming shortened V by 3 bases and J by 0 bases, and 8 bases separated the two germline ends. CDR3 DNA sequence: TGTGCCAGCAGCTTTGGCAGATTGAACACTGAAGCTTTCTTT. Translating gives CASSFGRLNTEAFF.

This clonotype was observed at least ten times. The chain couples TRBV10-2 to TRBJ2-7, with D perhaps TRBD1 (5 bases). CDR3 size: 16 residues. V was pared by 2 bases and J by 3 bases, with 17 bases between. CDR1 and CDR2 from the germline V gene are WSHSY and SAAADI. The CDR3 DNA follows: TGCGCCAGCAGTGAGCTCGCGGCAGGGCGCCACTACGAGCAGTACTTC. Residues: CASSELAAGRHYEQYF.

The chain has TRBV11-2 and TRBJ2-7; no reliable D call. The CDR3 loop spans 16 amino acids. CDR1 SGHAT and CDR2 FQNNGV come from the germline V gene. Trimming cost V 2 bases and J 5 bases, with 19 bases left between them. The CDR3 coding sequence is TGTGCCAGCAGCTTATCCTCGGGCCCCGAGTCCCACGAGCAGTACTTC. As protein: CASSLSSGPESHEQYF. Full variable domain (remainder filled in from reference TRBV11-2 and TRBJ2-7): EAGVAQSPRYKIIEKRQSVAFWCNPISGHATLYWYQQILGQGPKLLIQFQNNGVVDDSQLPKDRFSAERLKGVDSTLKIQPAKLEDSAVYLCASSLSSGPESHEQYFGPGTRLTVT.

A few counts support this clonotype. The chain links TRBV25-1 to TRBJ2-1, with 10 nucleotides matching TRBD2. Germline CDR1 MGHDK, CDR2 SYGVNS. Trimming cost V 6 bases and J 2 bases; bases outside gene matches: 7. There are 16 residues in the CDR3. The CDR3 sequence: CASSPSLAGAYNEQFF. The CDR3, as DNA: TGTGCCAGCAGCCCCTCTCTAGCGGGGGCCTACAATGAGCAGTTCTTC.

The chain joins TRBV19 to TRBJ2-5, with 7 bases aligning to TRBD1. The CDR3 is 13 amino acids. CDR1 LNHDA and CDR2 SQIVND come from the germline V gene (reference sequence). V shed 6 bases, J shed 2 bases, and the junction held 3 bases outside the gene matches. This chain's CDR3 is CASRTGQQETQYF. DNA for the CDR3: TGTGCCAGTAGGACGGGACAGCAAGAGACCCAGTACTTC.